A single sample gave rise to the 30 T cell receptor beta chains below, sequenced in a study of T cell repertoires in cytomegalovirus infection. MiXCR, run by TCRdb on the reads, gives a single entry per CDR3 protein. The sample lists hundreds of thousands of distinct CDR3 sequences; about 17% were seen once. Sequenced material: PBMCs. The source of these receptors is a human donor in good health (CMV status not recorded). Some clones in this sample may be carry-over from other donors' samples.

This clonotype was seen only a few times. This sequence joins TRBV12-3 or TRBV12-4 and TRBJ1-6; D gene ambiguous. The V and J ends lost 2 bases and 8 bases respectively, with 13 bases between them. The CDR3 spans 15 residues. The CDR3 DNA reads TGTGCCAGCAGTTTATTGGGGATTCAGGATTCACCCCTCCACTTT. This codes for CASSLLGIQDSPLHF.

This clonotype was recorded many times. The CDR3 sequence is CASSLANTRNEQFF. CDR3 DNA: TGTGCCAGCAGCTTAGCAAACACCCGGAATGAGCAGTTCTTC. V gene TRBV7-8 combines with J gene TRBJ2-1; D is unclear. The germline V and J ends were trimmed by 0 bases and 7 bases, with 10 bases remaining between them. CDR3 size: 14 residues. Germline lookup yields CDR1 SGHVS and CDR2 FQNEAQ. The full variable domain, its missing parts supplied by reference TRBV7-8 and TRBJ2-1, is GAGVSQSPRYKVAKRGQDVALRCDPISGHVSLFWYQQALGQGPEFLTYFQNEAQLDKSGLPSDRFFAERPEGSVSTLKIQRTQQEDSAVYLCASSLANTRNEQFFGPGTRLTVL.

This clonotype was detected ten times or more. The chain has TRBV24-1 and TRBJ2-1; 10 positions agree with TRBD2. V shed 12 bases, J shed 4 bases, and the junction held 5 bases outside the gene matches. This CDR3 is built from 13 residues. Germline CDR1 is KGHDR and CDR2 is SFDVKD. The CDR3 loop is CASGTSEYNEQFF. Written as DNA, the CDR3 is TGTGCCTCGGGGACTAGCGAGTACAATGAGCAGTTCTTC.

The gene calls are TRBV9 and TRBJ1-6; D is unresolved. Trimming shortened V by 4 bases and J by 6 bases, and 14 bases separated the two germline ends. Germline lookup yields CDR1 SGDLS and CDR2 YYNGEE. The CDR3 has 15 residues. Here the CDR3 reads CASSPEGTPNSPLHF. CDR3 in DNA: TGTGCCAGCAGCCCCGAGGGAACTCCTAATTCACCCCTCCACTTT.

The chain employs TRBV5-4 and TRBJ1-1; no clear D. The CDR3 covers 11 residues. Germline lookup yields CDR1 SGHNT and CDR2 YYREEE (reference sequence). The V and J ends lost 3 bases and 7 bases respectively, with 7 bases between them. CDR3 bases: TGTGCCAGCAGCTCGTGGGTTGAAGCTTTCTTT. Translation: CASSSWVEAFF.

To note about this clonotype: A clone one base away is much larger, so this may be a read error. As the CDR3 is not closed by the conserved phenylalanine or tryptophan, this likely results from a read error. This chain connects TRBV11-3 to TRBJ2-2; TRBD2 matches at 14 bases. Trimming cost V 3 bases and J 4 bases; bases outside gene matches: 4. Germline-derived CDR1 and CDR2 are SGHNT and YENEEA. CDR3 length: 17 amino acids. As DNA, the CDR3 is TGTGCCAGCAGCTTGGGACTAGCGGGGGTTACCACCGGGGAGCTGTTTTGT. This codes for CASSLGLAGVTTGELFC.

This clonotype was recorded once. The rearrangement links TRBV18 to TRBJ2-3; D ambiguous. Germline values: CDR1 KGHSH, CDR2 LQKENI. The V gene lost 2 bases and the J gene lost 0 bases, with 6 bases spanning the gap. The CDR3 loop spans 14 amino acids. CDR3 nucleotide sequence: TGTGCCAGCTCACCAATCAGGAGCACAGATACGCAGTATTTT. Translating gives CASSPIRSTDTQYF.

This clonotype was counted ten times or more. The CDR3 here is CASTNDRSYNEQFF. CDR3 sequence (DNA): TGTGCCAGCACAAATGACAGATCCTACAATGAGCAGTTCTTC. The V and J genes are TRBV7-2 and TRBJ2-1, with D possibly TRBD1 on 5 matching bases. The germline V gene has CDR1 SGHTA and CDR2 FQGNSA. The CDR3 extends over 14 amino acids. V was shortened by 7 bases and J by 1 base, with 11 bases between the two germline ends.

This clonotype was counted between two and nine times. This chain links TRBV6-1 with TRBJ1-6; TRBD1 aligns across 7 bases. Losses at the gene ends were 5 bases for V and 14 bases for J; bases not matched to a gene: 15. The CDR3 is 15 residues long. The V gene's germline CDR1 is MNHNS and CDR2 SASEGT. The CDR3 DNA reads TGTGCCAGCAGTCAGGACCGGGACAGTCGATTCACCCTCCACTTT. This gives the protein CASSQDRDSRFTLHF.

This rearrangement joins TRBV6-1 to TRBJ1-5; D is undetermined. Germline V gene data show CDR1 as MNHNS and CDR2 as SASEGT. The CDR3 contains 14 residues. V lost 6 bases and J 5 bases, leaving 14 bases between the germline ends. CDR3 bases: TGTGCCAGCAGCCCCTTAACGGAGTATCAGCCCCAGCATTTT. Translation: CASSPLTEYQPQHF.

This clonotype was counted between two and nine times. This chain uses TRBV4-3 with TRBJ1-1, with no clear D. Trimming cost V 0 bases and J 0 bases, with 8 bases left between them. CDR1 and CDR2 from the germline V gene are LGHNA and YSLEER. The CDR3 sequence is 15 residues long. The CDR3 coding sequence is TGCGCCAGCAGCCAAGATCCAGAAATGAACACTGAAGCTTTCTTT. It translates to CASSQDPEMNTEAFF.

Many counts were recorded for this clonotype. This chain links TRBV4-2 with TRBJ1-3; no reliable D call. The length of the CDR3 is 16 residues. CDR1 is LGHNA and CDR2 is YNFKEQ in the germline V gene. V gave up 3 bases and J gave up 6 bases, with 18 bases separating them. The CDR3 DNA follows: TGTGCCAGCAGCCACTCAGGACGGGAGTGGGAAAACACCATATATTTT. Its translation is CASSHSGREWENTIYF.

There are a few counts of this clonotype. The rearrangement uses TRBV20-1 and TRBJ2-5, with D perhaps assigned TRBD1 or TRBD2 (6 bases each). CDR1 is DFQATT and CDR2 is SNEGSKA in the germline V gene (reference sequence). Trimming stripped 2 bases from V and 4 bases from J, with 11 bases between. This CDR3 spans 13 amino acids. The CDR3 loop is CSARRGVGETQYF. Written as DNA, the CDR3 is TGCAGTGCTAGAAGGGGGGTGGGAGAGACCCAGTACTTC.

The chain is built from TRBV5-1 and TRBJ2-5; 7 nucleotides match TRBD1. The CDR3 extends over 13 amino acids. J lost 3 bases, V lost 6 bases, and 5 bases had no gene match. Germline V CDR1 and CDR2: SGHRS, YFSETQ. CDR3 residues: CASTPQGKETQYF. The CDR3 DNA is TGCGCCAGCACCCCACAGGGGAAAGAGACCCAGTACTTC.

The sample holds a few counts of this clonotype. This chain uses TRBV5-4 with TRBJ2-2, with 15 nucleotides matching TRBD2. CDR1 and CDR2 (germline): SGHNT, YYREEE (reference sequence). V trimming: 2 bases; J trimming: 1 base; junction bases outside the gene matches: 3. The CDR3 has 18 amino acids. The CDR3 sequence: CASSFGLAGGRNTGELFF. CDR3 nucleotide sequence: TGTGCCAGCAGCTTCGGACTAGCGGGGGGGCGGAACACCGGGGAGCTGTTTTTT.

This clonotype was picked up many times. The J gene is TRBJ1-2, the V gene TRBV7-2; TRBD1 matches at 8 bases. With 7 bases clipped from V and 1 base from J, the junction kept 8 bases outside the gene matches. The CDR3 spans 15 residues. The germline CDR1 and CDR2 sequences are SGHTA and FQGNSA. In nucleotides, the CDR3 is TGTGCCAGCATCTCCGGACAGGGCTTTAACTATGGCTACACCTTC. It is translated as CASISGQGFNYGYTF.

V and J are TRBV12-5 and TRBJ1-1; D uncertain. Trimming shortened V by 3 bases and J by 7 bases, and 18 bases separated the two germline ends. This CDR3 is built from 15 residues. Germline V lookup: CDR1 LGHNT, CDR2 FRNRAP. In DNA, the CDR3 is TGTGCTAGTGGTTTCCACGGGGTGGGGTACGGTGAAGCTTTCTTT. Its translation: CASGFHGVGYGEAFF.

The chain carries TRBV2 and TRBJ1-3; possibly TRBD1 for D (6 bases). This CDR3 is 16 amino acids long. Germline CDR1 is SNHLY and CDR2 is FYNNEI. V lost 8 bases, J lost 5 bases, and 22 bases lay in between. CDR3: CASGYRVPNLRNTIYF. The CDR3, as DNA: TGTGCCAGCGGCTACAGGGTCCCCAACTTGCGAAACACCATATATTTT. Full variable domain (rest looked up from reference TRBV2 and TRBJ1-3): EPEVTQTPSHQVTQMGQEVILRCVPISNHLYFYWYRQILGQKVEFLVSFYNNEISEKSEIFDDQFSVERPDGSNFTLKIRSTKLEDSAMYFCASGYRVPNLRNTIYFGEGSWLTVV.

The genes are TRBV6-8 and TRBJ1-2, with TRBD1 matching 10 bases. CDR3 size: 15 residues. The ends lost 5 bases at V and 3 bases at J; junction bases unmatched: 6. Germline V gene sequence: CDR1 MNHGY, CDR2 SAAAGT. DNA for the CDR3: TGTGCCAGCAGTGGAATGACAGGGGGCGACTATGGCTACACCTTC. It specifies CASSGMTGGDYGYTF.

Ten or more counts support this clonotype. The V gene is TRBV7-2, the J gene TRBJ1-2; the D gene is possibly TRBD1 (5 bases). The CDR3 contains 15 residues. CDR1 and CDR2 (germline): SGHTA, FQGNSA. V lost 6 bases and J lost 0, with 14 bases in between. CDR3 protein: CASSKLGVANYGYTF. As DNA, the CDR3 is TGTGCCAGCAGTAAATTGGGGGTAGCTAACTATGGCTACACCTTC.

This chain links TRBV6-6 with TRBJ1-2, with unresolved D. The V and J ends lost 0 bases and 8 bases respectively, with 16 bases between them. Germline CDR1 is MNHNY and CDR2 is SVGAGI (reference sequence). CDR3 size: 15 residues. The CDR3 reads CASSYSAGIDRGYTF. The CDR3 nucleotides read TGTGCCAGCAGTTACTCGGCGGGTATCGATCGGGGCTACACCTTC.

Many counts were recorded for this clonotype. The chain uses TRBV7-2 and TRBJ1-2; possibly TRBD1 for D (6 bases). V was pared by 5 bases and J by 2 bases, with 18 bases between. The CDR3 runs 16 residues. CDR1 SGHTA and CDR2 FQGNSA come from the germline V gene. The CDR3 DNA reads as TGTGCCAGCAGCCCTGGACAGATCAGTTGGAACTATGGCTACACCTTC. It encodes CASSPGQISWNYGYTF.

V usage is TRBV27 and J usage is TRBJ1-4, with D perhaps TRBD1 (6 bases). This CDR3 spans 16 amino acids. The V and J ends lost 6 bases and 0 bases respectively, with 14 bases between them. CDR1 is MNHEY and CDR2 is SMNVEV in the germline V gene (reference sequence). The CDR3 nucleotides read TGTGCCAGCAGACTGACAGGATATGCAACTAATGAAAAACTGTTTTTT. Translating gives CASRLTGYATNEKLFF.

This clonotype was picked up a small number of times. The J gene is TRBJ1-1, the V gene TRBV18; no reliable D call. The V gene lost 0 bases and the J gene lost 5 bases, with 13 bases spanning the gap. Germline assignment: CDR1 KGHSH and CDR2 LQKENI. The CDR3 runs 15 residues. As DNA, the CDR3 is TGTGCCAGCTCACCACCTTCGGGGATGGAAACTGAAGCTTTCTTT. It specifies CASSPPSGMETEAFF.

The genes are TRBV5-6 and TRBJ1-5; D gene ambiguous. Germline CDR1 and CDR2: SGHDT and YYEEEE. CDR3 length: 15 residues. Between the trimmed V and J ends, which lost 2 bases and 0 bases, there was a span of 9 bases. DNA for the CDR3: TGTGCCAGCAGCTTAGGAAGCTTTAGCAATCAGCCCCAGCATTTT. Translating it yields CASSLGSFSNQPQHF.

This clonotype was seen a few times. J is TRBJ2-2 and V is TRBV5-4; 9 bases are shared with TRBD1. The length of the CDR3 is 15 residues. Germline CDR1 SGHNT, CDR2 YYREEE (reference sequence). V was clipped by 0 bases and J by 6 bases; unmatched bases: 3. The CDR3 coding sequence is TGTGCCAGCAGCTTGGGGGGACAGGGCCCCGGGGAGCTGTTTTTT. It translates to CASSLGGQGPGELFF. Full variable domain (missing parts from reference TRBV5-4 and TRBJ2-2): ETGVTQSPTHLIKTRGQQVTLRCSSQSGHNTVSWYQQALGQGPQFIFQYYREEENGRGNFPPRFSGLQFPNYSSELNVNALELDDSALYLCASSLGGQGPGELFFGEGSRLTVL.

The chain is built from TRBV25-1 and TRBJ2-1, with TRBD1 matching over 9 bases. V was pared by 4 bases and J by 6 bases, with 7 bases of the junction left unmatched. Germline V gene data show CDR1 as MGHDK and CDR2 as SYGVNS. The CDR3 covers 15 residues. As DNA, the CDR3 is TGTGCCAGCAGTGCTCCGGGACAGGGTTTCAATGAGCAGTTCTTC. The encoded protein is CASSAPGQGFNEQFF.

This clonotype was detected ten times or more. The V and J genes are TRBV5-1 and TRBJ2-7; the D gene is possibly TRBD1 (6 bases). Germline CDR1 and CDR2: SGHRS and YFSETQ. The CDR3 totals 13 residues. The germline V and J ends were trimmed by 3 bases and 3 bases, with 10 bases remaining between them. The CDR3 DNA reads TGCGCCAGCAGCTCGAGGGACATCTACGAGCAGTACTTC. It encodes CASSSRDIYEQYF. Based on the CDR3 plus reference TRBV5-1 and TRBJ2-7, the full variable domain is KAGVTQTPRYLIKTRGQQVTLSCSPISGHRSVSWYQQTPGQGLQFLFEYFSETQRNKGNFPGRFSGRQFSNSRSEMNVSTLELGDSALYLCASSSRDIYEQYFGPGTRLTVT.

This clonotype was seen a few times. The chain has TRBV6-2 or TRBV6-3 and TRBJ2-7; TRBD2 aligns across 8 bases. The J segment lost 0 bases and the V segment lost 2 bases, leaving 9 bases of the junction unmatched. This CDR3 is 17 amino acids long. Germline values: CDR1 MNHEY, CDR2 SVGEGT. The CDR3 sequence is CASSYPSRLANSYEQYF. In nucleotides, the CDR3 is TGTGCCAGCAGTTACCCCTCCCGACTAGCGAACTCCTACGAGCAGTACTTC.

The genes are TRBV2 and TRBJ2-1, with D tentatively TRBD1 (5 bases). Looked up from germline, CDR1 is SNHLY and CDR2 is FYNNEI. This CDR3 is built from 13 residues. V lost 8 bases and J 0 bases, leaving 8 bases between the germline ends. CDR3 amino acids: CASEQVSYNEQFF. CDR3 bases: TGTGCCAGCGAACAGGTCTCCTACAATGAGCAGTTCTTC.